The present T cell receptor (beta chain) was sequenced within a study of T cells in Graves' hyperthyroidism and ophthalmopathy. Whole-study context: Peripheral blood collection took place at initial diagnosis, before any treatment.

Trimming pared 5 bases from V and 4 bases from J, leaving 15 bases between. There are 14 residues in the CDR3. Germline CDR1 and CDR2: SGHVS and FQNEAQ. Regions amplified from RNA transcripts were the TCR beta CDR3 regions. The HTBI primer set drove a first-round RT-PCR of the TCR CDR3. TCRdb processed the multiplex PCR reads anew with MiXCR; each CDR3 protein has one entry. The sample has under 40,000 distinct CDR3 sequences; approximately 52% are singletons. This clonotype has ten or more counts. This sequence was found in a man aged 40-50 years with Graves' ophthalmopathy. V usage is TRBV7-8 and J usage is TRBJ2-7; a weak D match, TRBD2 (6 bases). The sequencing input was blood. The chain's CDR3 is CASSILGLSYEQYF. The CDR3 nucleotides are TGTGCCAGCAGCATACTGGGACTGTCATACGAGCAGTACTTC.